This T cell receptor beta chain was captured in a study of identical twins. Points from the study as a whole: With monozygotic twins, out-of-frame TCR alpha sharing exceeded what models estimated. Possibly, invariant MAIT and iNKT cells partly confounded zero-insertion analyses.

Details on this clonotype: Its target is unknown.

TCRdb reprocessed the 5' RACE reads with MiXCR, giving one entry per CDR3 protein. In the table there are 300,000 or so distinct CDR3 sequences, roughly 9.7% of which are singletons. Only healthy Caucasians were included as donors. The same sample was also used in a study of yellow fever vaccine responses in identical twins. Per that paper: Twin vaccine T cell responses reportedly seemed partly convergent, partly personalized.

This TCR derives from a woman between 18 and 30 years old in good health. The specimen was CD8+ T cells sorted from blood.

The CDR3 region is CASSSPLNFYEQYF. The CDR3 bases are TGTGCCAGCAGTTCCCCCCTAAACTTCTACGAGCAGTACTTC. The rearrangement joins TRBV6-2 or TRBV6-3 to TRBJ2-7; no firm D call. Germline-derived CDR1 and CDR2 are MNHEY and SVGEGT. V was trimmed by 4 bases and J by 3 bases, leaving 13 bases between them. CDR3 size: 14 residues.